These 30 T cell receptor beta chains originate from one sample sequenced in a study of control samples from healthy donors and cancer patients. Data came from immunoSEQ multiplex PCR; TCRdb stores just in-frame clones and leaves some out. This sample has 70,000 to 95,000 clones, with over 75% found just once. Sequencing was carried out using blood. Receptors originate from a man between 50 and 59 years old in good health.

The CDR3 DNA sequence: TGTGCCAGCGGGGCCGGAACTGAAGCTTTCTTT. Protein product: CASGAGTEAFF. The J gene is TRBJ1-1, the V gene TRBV5-4; D might be TRBD1 (5 bases). The V end was cut by 7 bases, the J end by 5 bases, with 9 bases between. CDR1 SGHNT and CDR2 YYREEE come from the germline V gene (reference sequence). The CDR3 has 11 amino acids.

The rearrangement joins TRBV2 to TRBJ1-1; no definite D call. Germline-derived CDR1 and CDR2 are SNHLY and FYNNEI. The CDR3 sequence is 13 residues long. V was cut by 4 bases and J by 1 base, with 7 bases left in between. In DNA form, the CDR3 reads TGTGCCAGCAGTGCGGCGCAGAACACTGAAGCTTTCTTT. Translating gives CASSAAQNTEAFF.

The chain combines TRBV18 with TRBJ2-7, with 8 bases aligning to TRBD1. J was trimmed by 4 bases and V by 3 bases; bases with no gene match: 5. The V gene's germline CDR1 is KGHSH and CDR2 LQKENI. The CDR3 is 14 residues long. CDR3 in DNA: TGTGCCAGCTCACCCGGGACAGGCGGATACGAGCAGTACGTC. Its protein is CASSPGTGGYEQYV.

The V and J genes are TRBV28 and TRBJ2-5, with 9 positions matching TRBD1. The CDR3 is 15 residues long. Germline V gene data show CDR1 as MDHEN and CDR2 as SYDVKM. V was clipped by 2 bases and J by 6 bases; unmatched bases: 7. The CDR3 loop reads CASSLGGQGVKTQYF. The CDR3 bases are TGTGCCAGCAGTTTAGGGGGACAGGGTGTAAAGACCCAGTACTTC.

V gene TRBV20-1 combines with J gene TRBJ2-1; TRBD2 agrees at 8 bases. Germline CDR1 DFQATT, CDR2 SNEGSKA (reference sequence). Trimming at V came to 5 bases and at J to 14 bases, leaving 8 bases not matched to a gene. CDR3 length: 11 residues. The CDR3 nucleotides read TGCAGTGCTGTACGGGCGGGAGGAGAGTTCTTC. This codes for CSAVRAGGEFF.

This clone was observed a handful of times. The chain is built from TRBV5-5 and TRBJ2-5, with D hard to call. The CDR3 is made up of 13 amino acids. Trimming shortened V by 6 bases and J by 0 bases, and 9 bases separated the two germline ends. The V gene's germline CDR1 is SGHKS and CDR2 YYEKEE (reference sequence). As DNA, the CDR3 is TGTGCCAGCACCCCCCCGAACCAAGAGACCCAGTACTTC. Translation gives CASTPPNQETQYF. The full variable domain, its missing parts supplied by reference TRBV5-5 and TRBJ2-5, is DAGVTQSPTHLIKTRGQQVTLRCSPISGHKSVSWYQQVLGQGPQFIFQYYEKEERGRGNFPDRFSARQFPNYSSELNVNALLLGDSALYLCASTPPNQETQYFGPGTRLLVL.

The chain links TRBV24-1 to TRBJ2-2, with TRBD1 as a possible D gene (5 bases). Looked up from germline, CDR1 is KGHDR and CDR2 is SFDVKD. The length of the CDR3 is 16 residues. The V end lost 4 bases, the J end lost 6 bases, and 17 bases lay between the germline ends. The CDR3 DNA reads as TGTGCCACCAGTGACCAAAGGACACTTAACGCCGGGGAGCTGTTTTTT. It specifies CATSDQRTLNAGELFF.

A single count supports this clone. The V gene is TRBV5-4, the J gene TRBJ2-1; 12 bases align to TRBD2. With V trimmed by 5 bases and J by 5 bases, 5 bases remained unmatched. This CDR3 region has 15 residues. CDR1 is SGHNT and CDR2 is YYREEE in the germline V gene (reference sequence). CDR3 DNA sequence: TGTGCCAGCAGTTTATCTAGCGGGAGGGACAATGAGCAGTTCTTC. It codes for CASSLSSGRDNEQFF.

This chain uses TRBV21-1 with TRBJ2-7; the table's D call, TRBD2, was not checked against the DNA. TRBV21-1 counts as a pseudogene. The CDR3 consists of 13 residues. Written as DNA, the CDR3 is TGTGCCAGCAGCAGTGCGGGGGGGCAGGAGCAGTACGTC. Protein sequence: CASSSAGGQEQYV.

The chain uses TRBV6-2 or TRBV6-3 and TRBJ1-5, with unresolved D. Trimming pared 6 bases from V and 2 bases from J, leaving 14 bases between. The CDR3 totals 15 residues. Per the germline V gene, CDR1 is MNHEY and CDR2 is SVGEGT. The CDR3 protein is CASSLDILGNQPQHF. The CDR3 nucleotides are TGTGCCAGCAGCCTCGACATCCTCGGCAATCAGCCCCAGCATTTT.

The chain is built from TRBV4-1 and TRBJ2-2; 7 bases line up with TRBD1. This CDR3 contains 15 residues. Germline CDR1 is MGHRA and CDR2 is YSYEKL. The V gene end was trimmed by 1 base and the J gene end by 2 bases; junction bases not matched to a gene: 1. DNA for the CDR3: TGCGCCAGCAGCCAAGGGGACAGAAACACCGGGGAGCTGTTTTTT. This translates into CASSQGDRNTGELFF.

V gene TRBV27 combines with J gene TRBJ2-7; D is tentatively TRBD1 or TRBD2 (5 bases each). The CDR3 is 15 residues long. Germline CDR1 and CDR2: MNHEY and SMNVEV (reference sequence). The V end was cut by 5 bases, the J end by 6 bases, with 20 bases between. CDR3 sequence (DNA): TGTGCCAGCAGTACTAACAGATGGGGGAATTCCGAGCAGTACTTC. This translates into CASSTNRWGNSEQYF.

CDR3 sequence reads: CASSRESLRQGVGEAFF. CDR3 sequence (DNA): TGTGCCAGCAGCCGAGAAAGTCTGAGGCAGGGCGTCGGTGAAGCTTTCTTT. The V call is TRBV9, the J call TRBJ1-1, with a possible D match to TRBD1 (5 bases). CDR1 SGDLS and CDR2 YYNGEE come from the germline V gene. This CDR3 comprises 17 residues. V lost 4 bases, J lost 7 bases, and 26 bases lay in between.

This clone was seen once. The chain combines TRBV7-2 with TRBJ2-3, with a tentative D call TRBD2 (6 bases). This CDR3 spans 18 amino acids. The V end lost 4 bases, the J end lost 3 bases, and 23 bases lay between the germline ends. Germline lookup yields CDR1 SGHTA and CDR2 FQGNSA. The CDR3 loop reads CASSSGRTRGQITDTQYF. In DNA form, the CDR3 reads TGTGCCAGCAGCTCTGGGAGGACGCGGGGCCAGATAACAGATACGCAGTATTTT.

Here the CDR3 reads CATTNGVTNEKLFF. The CDR3 DNA reads TGTGCCACTACAAACGGAGTGACTAATGAAAAACTGTTTTTT. The chain has TRBV10-3 and TRBJ1-4; D not certain. Germline CDR1 reads ENHRY; CDR2 reads SYGVKD. The CDR3 spans 14 residues. Between the trimmed V and J ends, which lost 10 bases and 2 bases, there was a span of 14 bases.

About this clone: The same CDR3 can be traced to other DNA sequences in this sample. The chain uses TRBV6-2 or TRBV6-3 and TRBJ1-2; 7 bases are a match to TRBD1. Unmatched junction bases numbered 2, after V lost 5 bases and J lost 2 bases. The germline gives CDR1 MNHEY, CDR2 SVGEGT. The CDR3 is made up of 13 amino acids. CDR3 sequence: CASSPGQNYGYTF. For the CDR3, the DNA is TGTGCCAGCAGTCCGGGACAGAACTATGGCTACACCTTC.

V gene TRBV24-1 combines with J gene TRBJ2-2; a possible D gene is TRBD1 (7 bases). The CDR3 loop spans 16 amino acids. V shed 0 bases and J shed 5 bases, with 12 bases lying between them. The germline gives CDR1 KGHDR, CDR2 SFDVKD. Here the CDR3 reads CATSDLQGGLTGELFF. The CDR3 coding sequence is TGTGCCACCAGTGATTTGCAGGGGGGCTTGACCGGGGAGCTGTTTTTT.

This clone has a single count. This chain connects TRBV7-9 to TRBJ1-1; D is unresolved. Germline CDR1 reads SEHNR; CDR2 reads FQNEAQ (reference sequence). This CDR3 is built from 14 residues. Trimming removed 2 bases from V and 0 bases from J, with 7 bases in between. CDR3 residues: CASSLSSLNTEAFF. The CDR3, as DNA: TGTGCCAGCAGCTTAAGTTCACTGAACACTGAAGCTTTCTTT.

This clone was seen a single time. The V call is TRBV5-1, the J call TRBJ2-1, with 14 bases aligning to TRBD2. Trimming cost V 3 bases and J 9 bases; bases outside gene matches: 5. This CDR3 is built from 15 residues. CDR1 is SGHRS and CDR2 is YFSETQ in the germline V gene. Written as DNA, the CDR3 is TGCGCCAGCAGCTCCCCGGGACTAGCGGGGGTTGAGCAGTTCTTC. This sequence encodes CASSSPGLAGVEQFF.

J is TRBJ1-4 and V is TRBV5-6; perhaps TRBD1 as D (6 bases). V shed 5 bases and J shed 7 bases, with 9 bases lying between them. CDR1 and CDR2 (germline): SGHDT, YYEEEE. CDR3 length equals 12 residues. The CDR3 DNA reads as TGTGCCAGCAGTCCACAGGGTGAAAAACTGTTTTTT. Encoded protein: CASSPQGEKLFF.

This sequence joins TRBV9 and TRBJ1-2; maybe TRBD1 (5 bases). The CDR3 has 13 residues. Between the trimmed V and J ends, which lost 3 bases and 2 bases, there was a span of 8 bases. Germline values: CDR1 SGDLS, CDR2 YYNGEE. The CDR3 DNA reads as TGTGCCAGCAGCGGACAGTCGAACTATGGCTACACCTTC. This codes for CASSGQSNYGYTF.

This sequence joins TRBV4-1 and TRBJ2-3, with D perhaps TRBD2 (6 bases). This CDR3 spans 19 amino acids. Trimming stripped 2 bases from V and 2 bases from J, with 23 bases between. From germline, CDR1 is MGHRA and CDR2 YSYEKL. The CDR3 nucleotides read TGCGCCAGCAGCCAAATTAAGGCTCTTAGCGGACTAATCACAGATACGCAGTATTTT. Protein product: CASSQIKALSGLITDTQYF.

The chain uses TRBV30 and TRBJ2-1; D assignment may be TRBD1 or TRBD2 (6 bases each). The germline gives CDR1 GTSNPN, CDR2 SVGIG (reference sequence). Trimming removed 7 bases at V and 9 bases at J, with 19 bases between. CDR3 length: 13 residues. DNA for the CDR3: TGTGCCTCTAGCGACGGGAGAGGGGGTGAGCAGTTCTTC. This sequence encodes CASSDGRGGEQFF.

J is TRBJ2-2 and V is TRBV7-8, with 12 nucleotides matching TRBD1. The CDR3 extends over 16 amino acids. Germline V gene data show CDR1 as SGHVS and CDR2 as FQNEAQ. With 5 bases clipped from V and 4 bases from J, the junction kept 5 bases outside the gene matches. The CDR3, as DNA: TGTGCCAGCAGCACCGGGACAGGGGGCCTCACCGGGGAGCTGTTTTTT. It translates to CASSTGTGGLTGELFF.

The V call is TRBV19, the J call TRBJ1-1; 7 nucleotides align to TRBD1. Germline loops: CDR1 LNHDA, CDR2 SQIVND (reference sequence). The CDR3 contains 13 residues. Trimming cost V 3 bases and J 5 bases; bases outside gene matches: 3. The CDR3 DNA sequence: TGTGCCAGTAGTATCAACAGGGGTACTGAAGCTTTCTTT. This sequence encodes CASSINRGTEAFF.

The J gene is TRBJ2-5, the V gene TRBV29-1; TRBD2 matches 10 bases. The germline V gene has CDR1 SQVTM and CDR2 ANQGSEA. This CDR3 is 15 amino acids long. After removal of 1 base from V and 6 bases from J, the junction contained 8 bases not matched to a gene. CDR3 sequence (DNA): TGCAGCGTTGAAGCCCTAGCGGGGGAGGGAAAGACCCAGTACTTC. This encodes CSVEALAGEGKTQYF.

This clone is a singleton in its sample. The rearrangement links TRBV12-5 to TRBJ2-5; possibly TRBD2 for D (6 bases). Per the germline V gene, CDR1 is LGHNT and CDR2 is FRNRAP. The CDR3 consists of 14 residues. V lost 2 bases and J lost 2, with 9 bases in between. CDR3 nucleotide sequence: TGTGCTAGTGGTTTGAGGGAGGCGCAAGAGACCCAGTACTTC. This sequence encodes CASGLREAQETQYF.

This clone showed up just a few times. In nucleotides, the CDR3 is TGCGCCAGCAGCCCCCAAATTGGGAGGAACACTGAAGCTTTCTTT. It yields the protein CASSPQIGRNTEAFF. This chain joins TRBV4-1 and TRBJ1-1; D not resolved. The CDR3 totals 15 residues. Between the trimmed V and J ends, which lost 4 bases and 1 base, there was a span of 13 bases. Germline V gives CDR1 MGHRA, CDR2 YSYEKL.

The CDR3 region has the DNA TGTGCCAGCAGCTTAAATAGCGGGAATCAGCCCCAGCATTTT. Protein product: CASSLNSGNQPQHF. This sequence joins TRBV7-3 and TRBJ1-5, with D hard to call. CDR1 and CDR2 from the germline V gene are SGHTA and FQGTGA. V lost 1 base to trimming and J lost 4 bases, with 8 bases between them. There are 14 residues in the CDR3.

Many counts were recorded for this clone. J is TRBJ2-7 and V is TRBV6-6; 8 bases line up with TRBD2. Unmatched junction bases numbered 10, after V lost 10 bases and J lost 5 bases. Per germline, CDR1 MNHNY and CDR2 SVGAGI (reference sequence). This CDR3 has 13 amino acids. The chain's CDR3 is CAIAGYLVDEQYF. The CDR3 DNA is TGTGCCATAGCGGGATATTTAGTAGACGAGCAGTACTTC.